This T cell receptor beta chain was identified during a study of radiation and T cells in renal cell carcinoma (dated by TCRdb to between 2020 and 2021). Background on the whole study: The samples were drawn from a clinical trial, where primary renal cell carcinomas were treated with 15 Gy of stereotactic body radiation therapy and then removed by nephrectomy 4 weeks afterward. In total, some 50 samples, comprising roughly 25 tumors and some 27 peripheral blood samples, were subjected to TCR beta sequencing. In the roughly 49 samples combined, 4 million to 5 million unique CDR3 nucleotide sequences were found, encoding about 2,700,000 unique CDR3 amino acid sequences.

Here is what the overall study found, with its caveats: Changes in the blood repertoire were not tracked past 4 weeks after treatment. With a single-armed trial design, the study had no way to address how radiation dose or scheduling affects the TCR repertoire. Because pretreatment tumor biopsies were not available, the study could not determine whether clonotypes were already present within the tumor at baseline. In blood, the top tumor clonotypes increased between baseline and 2 weeks post-radiation and then shrank by 4 weeks, which suggests that tumor-resident clones expanded only transiently.

V gives up 5 bases and J gives up 4 bases, and the segment between their germline ends measures 21 bases. The germline V gene (reference sequence) supplies CDR1 LNHDA and CDR2 SQIVND. Including the terminal cysteine and phenylalanine, the CDR3 comprises 16 residues. Only the CDR3 DNA stays, 48 bases, in frame from base 1. Following the manufacturer's recommendations, the immunoSEQ kit was used to generate TCR beta libraries from genomic DNA. To prepare libraries, a first multiplex PCR with proprietary primers was run, followed by a second PCR that added unique barcodes, and a bead cleanup was done after each round. Each sample batch included a kit-provided positive control reaction and a negative control reaction. The final libraries were assessed on an Agilent 4200 TapeStation D1000 ScreenTape, pooled by volume, and quantified by qPCR. Sequencing ran on an Illumina NextSeq500 with a MidOutput 150-cycle cartridge, using 156 Read1 and 15 Index1 cycles with kit custom primers. The pooled library was loaded at roughly 1 pM, and around 20% PhiX control was spiked in. Per the source publication's procedure: Vendor-processed data were analyzed in R, with a clonotype defined as all T cells sharing the same CDR3 nucleotide sequence. In the clone abundance analyses, frequencies were normalized to the 10,000 most abundant clones in each sample. Public T cell clones, averaging fewer than five per sample, were removed before analysis. A difference in abundance of at least 32-fold between compartments was used to define tumor-enriched and baseline blood-enriched clonotypes. Clonotypes expanded or contracted between blood time points were identified with a beta-binomial differential abundance model. Tumor-blood repertoire similarity was measured with the Baroni-Urbani and Buser coefficient, and groups were compared using two-tailed Wilcoxon tests in R. The source is immuneACCESS, and TCRdb retained only in-frame sequences with V and J called. Part of the clones is not carried over; for the studies checked, unresolved V genes explain less than half of this, and the remainder is unexplained. For V, J and clone size, that table is used; D and trimming come from the DNA. The sample includes 130,000 or so clones, with around four fifths observed a single time. Roughly 25% of the sample belongs to the ten largest clones.

The time point tag for this specimen amounts to: baseline pretreatment blood. According to the study, the label for this sample's treatment or condition signals: 15 Gy SBRT to primary tumor, nephrectomy 4 weeks later. To track tumor-enriched clonotypes, serial peripheral blood was sampled from radiation-treated patients at baseline and at 2 weeks and 4 weeks after SBRT. Renal cell carcinoma with clear cell pathology was present in all patients. The QIAamp DNA Blood Mini Kit (Qiagen) was used to prepare genomic DNA for TCR sequencing. The analyses included only samples that passed all quality control checks. On this clone: It lacks a known antigen. Base qualities were left out, and no much larger clone turns up one base away.

Source: blood, taken from a patient whose treatment included radiotherapy and nephrectomy. This clonotype was sampled from a woman aged 45-59 years with renal cell carcinoma. This sequence uses TRBV19 and TRBJ2-7; D gene: possibly TRBD2, on 6 matching bases. CDR3 sequence: CASSPNPGGVGYEQYF. The bases read TGTGCCAGTAGTCCGAACCCCGGCGGGGTCGGGTACGAGCAGTACTTC.